The 15 T cell receptor beta chains in this list originate from one sample, sequenced in a study of shared clonotypes between healthy human individuals. TCRdb keeps only in-frame clones here, not all; method: immunoSEQ multiplex PCR. The data hold over a million clones, with about 80% observed a single time. Source material: memory CD4+ T cells from PBMCs. Subset specified: CD45RA-negative fraction. The receptors come from a man aged 18 to 35 in good health. Some clones in this sample may be carry-over from other donors' samples.

The chain joins TRBV7-3 to TRBJ2-2; maybe TRBD2 (5 bases). The germline CDR1 and CDR2 sequences are SGHTA and FQGTGA. The V gene lost 2 bases and the J gene lost 7 bases, with 11 bases spanning the gap. The CDR3 loop spans 14 amino acids. The CDR3 region has the DNA TGTGCCAGCAGCTTAGGCTCGGGAAGCGGGGAGCTGTTTTTT. As protein: CASSLGSGSGELFF. The full variable domain, with the rest looked up from reference TRBV7-3 and TRBJ2-2, is GAGVSQTPSNKVTEKGKYVELRCDPISGHTALYWYRQSLGQGPEFLIYFQGTGAADDSGLPNDRFFAVRPEGSVSTLKIQRTERGDSAVYLCASSLGSGSGELFFGEGSRLTVL.

This clone appeared many times. The rearrangement joins TRBV30 to TRBJ1-2; D not resolved. V lost 0 bases and J 1 base, leaving 6 bases between the germline ends. CDR3 length: 13 residues. Germline loops: CDR1 GTSNPN, CDR2 SVGIG (reference sequence). For the CDR3, the DNA is TGTGCCTGGAGTGTAGCCCTTAACTATGGCTACACCTTC. This gives the protein CAWSVALNYGYTF. The whole variable domain, filled in from reference TRBV30 and TRBJ1-2, reads SQTIHQWPATLVQPVGSPLSLECTVEGTSNPNLYWYRQAAGRGLQLLFYSVGIGQISSEVPQNLSASRPQDRQFILSSKKLLLSDSGFYLCAWSVALNYGYTFGSGTRLTVV.

The rearrangement links TRBV5-1 to TRBJ2-5; 8 nucleotides align to TRBD1. V lost 3 bases, J lost 5 bases, and 9 bases stayed unmatched. This CDR3 spans 15 amino acids. Germline V gene data show CDR1 as SGHRS and CDR2 as YFSETQ. This CDR3 reads CASSSGQGRGETQYF. CDR3 sequence (DNA): TGCGCCAGCAGCTCAGGACAGGGAAGAGGGGAGACCCAGTACTTC.

A few counts support this clone. This chain connects TRBV2 to TRBJ2-3, with D perhaps matching TRBD1 or TRBD2 (5 bases each). Germline assignment: CDR1 SNHLY and CDR2 FYNNEI. This CDR3 has 14 amino acids. V lost 7 bases, J lost 0 bases, and 11 bases lay in between. CDR3 residues: CASTKRDSTDTQYF. The DNA for the CDR3 is TGTGCCAGCACCAAAAGGGACAGCACAGATACGCAGTATTTT.

This sequence joins TRBV19 and TRBJ2-6; maybe TRBD1 (6 bases). Germline V gene lookup returns CDR1 LNHDA and CDR2 SQIVND (reference sequence). Trimming removed 5 bases from V and 2 bases from J, with 10 bases in between. The CDR3 length is 15 residues. The CDR3 nucleotides are TGTGCCAGTAGTGGAAAGGGGGCTGGGGCCAACGTCCTGACTTTC. It codes for CASSGKGAGANVLTF. Variable domain in full (rest from reference TRBV19 and TRBJ2-6): DGGITQSPKYLFRKEGQNVTLSCEQNLNHDAMYWYRQDPGQGLRLIYYSQIVNDFQKGDIAEGYSVSREKKESFPLTVTSAQKNPTAFYLCASSGKGAGANVLTFGAGSRLTVL.

The chain couples TRBV19 to TRBJ2-7; possibly TRBD1 or TRBD2 for D (5 bases each). CDR1 LNHDA and CDR2 SQIVND come from the germline V gene (reference sequence). V lost 5 bases to trimming and J lost 0 bases, with 8 bases between them. The CDR3 is 13 amino acids. CDR3 region: CASSPGTSYEQYF. The CDR3 coding sequence is TGTGCCAGTAGTCCGGGGACCTCCTACGAGCAGTACTTC.

The rearrangement joins TRBV18 to TRBJ2-3, with 9 bases matching TRBD1. This CDR3 is 15 amino acids long. The germline CDR1 and CDR2 sequences are KGHSH and LQKENI. The V and J ends lost 5 bases and 4 bases, in that order; junction bases with no gene match: 7. CDR3 DNA sequence: TGTGCCAGCTCATACGGGACAGGGAGTGCAGATACGCAGTATTTT. It is translated as CASSYGTGSADTQYF.

J is TRBJ2-5 and V is TRBV28, with a tentative D call TRBD1 (5 bases). The CDR3 runs to 13 residues. Germline V gene sequence: CDR1 MDHEN, CDR2 SYDVKM. V was shortened by 1 base and J by 6 bases, with 9 bases between the two germline ends. For the CDR3, the DNA is TGTGCCAGCAGTTTATCTGGGGCTCAGACCCAGTACTTC. Translating gives CASSLSGAQTQYF.

The sample holds many counts of this clone. The chain uses TRBV7-2 and TRBJ2-4; D may be TRBD1 or TRBD2 (5 bases each). Per the germline V gene, CDR1 is SGHTA and CDR2 is FQGNSA. CDR3 length: 17 residues. Trimming stripped 5 bases from V and 0 bases from J, with 17 bases between. CDR3 sequence reads: CASSNTGARLAKNIQYF. Here the CDR3 DNA reads TGTGCCAGCAGCAACACCGGGGCCAGACTAGCCAAAAACATTCAGTACTTC. The complete variable domain, with remaining parts taken from reference TRBV7-2 and TRBJ2-4, reads GAGVSQSPSNKVTEKGKDVELRCDPISGHTALYWYRQSLGQGLEFLIYFQGNSAPDKSGLPSDRFSAERTGGSVSTLTIQRTQQEDSAVYLCASSNTGARLAKNIQYFGAGTRLSVL.

The chain links TRBV5-1 to TRBJ1-3, with TRBD1 as a possible D gene (6 bases). The CDR3 is 16 amino acids. Germline loops: CDR1 SGHRS, CDR2 YFSETQ. V was trimmed by 0 bases and J by 2 bases, leaving 12 bases between them. DNA for the CDR3: TGCGCCAGCAGCTTGGCAGGGGTGGGACCTGGAAACACCATATATTTT. It translates to CASSLAGVGPGNTIYF. The entire variable domain, with the rest obtained from reference TRBV5-1 and TRBJ1-3, is as follows: KAGVTQTPRYLIKTRGQQVTLSCSPISGHRSVSWYQQTPGQGLQFLFEYFSETQRNKGNFPGRFSGRQFSNSRSEMNVSTLELGDSALYLCASSLAGVGPGNTIYFGEGSWLTVV.

In DNA form, the CDR3 reads TGTGCCAGCAGCCCTCGAGGGACTAGCGGGCGAGAGACCCAGTACTTC. Translating gives CASSPRGTSGRETQYF. V is TRBV28 and J is TRBJ2-5; 12 positions match TRBD2. With V trimmed by 6 bases and J by 4 bases, 9 bases remained unmatched. CDR3 length: 16 amino acids. Per the germline V gene, CDR1 is MDHEN and CDR2 is SYDVKM. Filled out from reference TRBV28 and TRBJ2-5, the complete variable domain reads DVKVTQSSRYLVKRTGEKVFLECVQDMDHENMFWYRQDPGLGLRLIYFSYDVKMKEKGDIPEGYSVSREKKERFSLILESASTNQTSMYLCASSPRGTSGRETQYFGPGTRLLVL.

V usage is TRBV7-3 and J usage is TRBJ2-1, with D perhaps matching TRBD2 (6 bases). CDR1 and CDR2 (germline): SGHTA, FQGTGA. Trimming took off 5 bases at V and 3 bases at J, with 11 bases between the two ends. The CDR3 runs to 14 residues. The CDR3 sequence: CASSLATSYNEQFF. The CDR3 nucleotides read TGTGCCAGCAGCCTAGCGACTAGCTACAATGAGCAGTTCTTC.

The chain joins TRBV27 to TRBJ2-7, with 10 bases fitting TRBD1. Unmatched junction bases numbered 8, after V lost 5 bases and J lost 1 base. The germline V gene has CDR1 MNHEY and CDR2 SMNVEV (reference sequence). The length of the CDR3 is 16 residues. CDR3 residues: CASSPRDRGLSYEQYF. In DNA form, the CDR3 reads TGTGCCAGCAGTCCCCGGGACAGGGGACTTTCCTACGAGCAGTACTTC.

The rearrangement links TRBV28 to TRBJ2-5; maybe TRBD2 (6 bases). Trimming removed 4 bases from V and 4 bases from J, with 10 bases in between. This CDR3 has 13 amino acids. Germline loops: CDR1 MDHEN, CDR2 SYDVKM. For the CDR3, the DNA is TGTGCCAGCAGTTCTGGGAGGAGAGAGACCCAGTACTTC. Translated, it gives CASSSGRRETQYF.

The CDR3 bases are TGCGCCAGCATGGGGGCGCCGACTAGCGGATACAATGAGCAGTTCTTC. It specifies CASMGAPTSGYNEQFF. This sequence joins TRBV5-1 and TRBJ2-1; TRBD2 aligns across 9 bases. V shed 6 bases and J 4 bases; nucleotides not matched to a gene: 11. The CDR3 loop spans 16 amino acids. The germline gives CDR1 SGHRS, CDR2 YFSETQ.